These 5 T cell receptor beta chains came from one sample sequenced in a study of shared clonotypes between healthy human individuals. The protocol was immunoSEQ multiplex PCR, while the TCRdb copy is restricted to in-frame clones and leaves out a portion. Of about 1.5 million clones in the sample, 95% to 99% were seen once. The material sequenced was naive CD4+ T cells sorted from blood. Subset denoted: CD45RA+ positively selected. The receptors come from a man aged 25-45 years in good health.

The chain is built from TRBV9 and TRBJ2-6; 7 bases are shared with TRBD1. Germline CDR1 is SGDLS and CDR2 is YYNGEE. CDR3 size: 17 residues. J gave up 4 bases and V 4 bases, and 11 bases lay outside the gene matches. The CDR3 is CASSTPQGRTGANVLTF. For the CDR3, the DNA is TGTGCCAGCAGCACCCCACAGGGGCGTACAGGGGCCAACGTCCTGACTTTC.

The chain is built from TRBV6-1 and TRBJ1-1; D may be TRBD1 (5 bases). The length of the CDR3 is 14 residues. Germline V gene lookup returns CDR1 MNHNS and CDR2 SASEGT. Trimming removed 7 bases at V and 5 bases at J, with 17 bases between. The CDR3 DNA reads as TGTGCCAGCACTTGGGGGGAATTGGGAACTGAAGCTTTCTTT. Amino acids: CASTWGELGTEAFF.

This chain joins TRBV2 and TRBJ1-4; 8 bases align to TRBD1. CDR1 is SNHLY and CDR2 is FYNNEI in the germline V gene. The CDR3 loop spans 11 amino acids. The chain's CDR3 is CVQGDNEKLFF. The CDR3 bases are TGTGTACAGGGGGATAATGAAAAACTGTTTTTT.

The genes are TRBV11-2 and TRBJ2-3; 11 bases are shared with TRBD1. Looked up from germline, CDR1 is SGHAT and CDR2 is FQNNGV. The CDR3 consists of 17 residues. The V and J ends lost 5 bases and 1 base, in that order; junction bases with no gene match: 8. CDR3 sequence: CASSHKDRGLGTDTQYF. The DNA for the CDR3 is TGTGCCAGCAGCCATAAGGACAGGGGGCTGGGCACAGATACGCAGTATTTT.

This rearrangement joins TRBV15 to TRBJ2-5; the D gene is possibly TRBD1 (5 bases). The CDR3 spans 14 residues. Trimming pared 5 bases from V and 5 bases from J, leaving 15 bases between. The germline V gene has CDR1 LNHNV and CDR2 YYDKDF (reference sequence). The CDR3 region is CATSLQGAWETQYF. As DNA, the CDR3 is TGTGCCACCAGCCTCCAGGGCGCTTGGGAGACCCAGTACTTC.